These T cell receptor beta chains were read from a single sample in a study of cytomegalovirus exposure and HLA in healthy donors. Measured with immunoSEQ multiplex PCR; TCRdb has only the in-frame clones, and not every one. In the table there are roughly 110,000 clones, approximately 76% of which are singletons. What was sequenced was PBMCs. The receptor set was obtained from a man between 18 and 35 years old in good health and CMV-seronegative. Both conserved end residues are part of each CDR3. Each record gives: D gene, J gene, V gene, clone size, CDR3 DNA, CDR3 protein. D genes are given only for firm matches. Clone size is not always given. Where it is, it says once, few, many or a class for expanded clones.

D: NA; J: TRBJ2-2; V: TRBV6-5; size: NA; DNA: TGTGCCAGCAGTTACTCGAGGCTGAACACCGGGGAGCTGTTTTTT; CDR3: CASSYSRLNTGELFF
D: NA; J: TRBJ2-5; V: TRBV7-9; size: NA; DNA: TGTGCCAGCAGCTTGGGGGGTTCCCGTCAAGAGACCCAGTACTTC; CDR3: CASSLGGSRQETQYF
D: NA; J: TRBJ2-2; V: TRBV5-4; size: NA; DNA: TGTGCCAGCAGCCAAATGTTGAGAACCGGGGAGCTGTTTTTT; CDR3: CASSQMLRTGELFF
D: TRBD2; J: TRBJ2-3; V: TRBV5-1; size: NA; DNA: TGCGCCAGCAGCTTCGGTCTTAGACTAGCGGGGGGCTCAGATACGCAGTATTTT; CDR3: CASSFGLRLAGGSDTQYF
D: NA; J: TRBJ2-7; V: TRBV28; size: NA; DNA: TGTGCCAGCAGTTTAGGGCAGGGGCTTTCCGAGCAGTACTTC; CDR3: CASSLGQGLSEQYF
D: NA; J: TRBJ2-5; V: TRBV11-3; size: NA; DNA: TGTGCCAGCAGCCTAAACAACCGGGGGACCCAGTACTTC; CDR3: CASSLNNRGTQYF
D: TRBD2; J: TRBJ2-7; V: TRBV4-3; size: few; DNA: TGCGCCAGCAGCCAAGCTAGCGGGGGGCCCTACGAGCAGTACTTC; CDR3: CASSQASGGPYEQYF
D: TRBD1; J: TRBJ1-2; V: TRBV29-1; size: NA; DNA: TGCAGCGTTGCGACAGGGGAGTATGGCTACACCTTC; CDR3: CSVATGEYGYTF
D: NA; J: TRBJ2-6; V: TRBV6-5; size: NA; DNA: TGTGCCAGCAGTTACGGGCCCTCTGGGGCCAACGTCCTGACTTTC; CDR3: CASSYGPSGANVLTF
D: NA; J: TRBJ2-2; V: TRBV4-2; size: NA; DNA: TGTGCCAGCAGCCAAGATATGGGACTTTCCACCGGGGAGCTGTTTTTT; CDR3: CASSQDMGLSTGELFF
D: TRBD1; J: TRBJ1-1; V: TRBV7-3; size: few; DNA: TGTGCCAGCAGTACACAGGGGGGCGCTGAAGCTTTCTTT; CDR3: CASSTQGGAEAFF
D: NA; J: TRBJ2-2; V: TRBV6-1; size: NA; DNA: TGTGCCACCACTCTCGGGTCAGCGGTCGCCGGGGAGCTGTTTTTT; CDR3: CATTLGSAVAGELFF
D: NA; J: TRBJ2-5; V: TRBV4-1; size: once; DNA: TGCGCCAGCAGCCAAGATAATACTTGGGCTGCGACCCAGTACTTC; CDR3: CASSQDNTWAATQYF
D: NA; J: TRBJ1-3; V: TRBV2; size: NA; DNA: TGTGCCAGCAGTGAGAAGGGAGTCTCTGGAAACACCATATATTTT; CDR3: CASSEKGVSGNTIYF
D: TRBD1; J: TRBJ1-2; V: TRBV28; size: few; DNA: TGTGCCAGCAGCGTACAGGGGGCGCGGGGCTACCCCTTC; CDR3: CASSVQGARGYPF
D: NA; J: TRBJ2-2; V: TRBV6-5; size: NA; DNA: TGTGCCAGCAGTTACTCCAGGAACGCGAACACCGGGGAGCTGTTTTTT; CDR3: CASSYSRNANTGELFF
D: TRBD1; J: TRBJ1-2; V: TRBV5-1; size: NA; DNA: TGCGCCAGCAGCTTGGCTGGACAGGGAGCCAATAACTATGGCTACACCTTC; CDR3: CASSLAGQGANNYGYTF
D: NA; J: TRBJ1-5; V: TRBV19; size: NA; DNA: TGTGCCAGTAGTATGAGGGCCCTCAATCAGCCCCAGCATTTT; CDR3: CASSMRALNQPQHF
D: NA; J: TRBJ1-1; V: TRBV6-4; size: NA; DNA: TGTGCCAGCAGTGACTCCCCCTTAACTGAAGCTTTCTTT; CDR3: CASSDSPLTEAFF
D: NA; J: TRBJ1-1; V: TRBV7-9; size: NA; DNA: TGTGCCAGCAGCCCCCGGGGTACTGAAGCTTTCTTT; CDR3: CASSPRGTEAFF
D: NA; J: TRBJ2-7; V: TRBV4-2; size: NA; DNA: TGTGCCAGCAGCCAAGATGGCACTAGTCTTCGCTACGAGCAGTACTTC; CDR3: CASSQDGTSLRYEQYF
D: NA; J: TRBJ1-3; V: TRBV10-3; size: NA; DNA: TGTGCCATCAGTGGGCAGGGGCACCACTCTGGAAACACCATATATTTT; CDR3: CAISGQGHHSGNTIYF